This paragraph covers one T cell receptor (beta chain) sequence. This CDR3 is built from 20 residues. The V gene end was trimmed by 0 bases and the J gene end by 3 bases; junction bases not matched to a gene: 15. The germline V gene encodes CDR1 SGDLS and CDR2 YYNGEE. The data were obtained in a study of blood T cell repertoires in COVID-19. The method was immunoSEQ multiplex PCR; TCRdb's version includes in-frame clones alone and lacks a portion of them. Of over 250,000 clones detected, about 88% appear once; the ten largest clones hold around 13%. Specimen: peripheral blood. The source of this sequence is a woman in her sixties with acute or convalescent COVID-19. The chain uses TRBV9 and TRBJ2-7; 13 nucleotides agree with TRBD2. CDR3 in amino acids: CASSVGTHGTSGKDYYEQYF. For the CDR3, the DNA is TGTGCCAGCAGCGTAGGGACTCATGGGACTAGCGGGAAAGACTACTACGAGCAGTACTTC. Full variable domain (outside the CDR3, taken from reference TRBV9 and TRBJ2-7): DSGVTQTPKHLITATGQRVTLRCSPRSGDLSVYWYQQSLDQGLQFLIQYYNGEERAKGNILERFSAQQFPDLHSELNLSSLELGDSALYFCASSVGTHGTSGKDYYEQYFGPGTRLTVT.